This T cell receptor beta chain was identified during a study of glioma-infiltrating T cells after dendritic cell vaccination. Study in general: Autologous tumor lysate-pulsed dendritic cell vaccination was given between about 2003 and 2013.

J gave up 4 bases and V 6 bases, and 9 bases lay outside the gene matches. Germline V gene lookup returns CDR1 KGHSH and CDR2 LQKENI. The CDR3 consists of 14 residues. Method: immunoSEQ multiplex PCR; TCRdb's copy keeps in-frame clones and lacks some. The sample has tens of thousands of clones, 87% seen once. Of note for this clone: Antigen unknown.

Time point described: after dendritic cell vaccination, including at tumor progression/relapse. Blood PBMC samples: pre-vaccination, two weeks post third vaccination, and at tumor progression. Study-level findings and limits: Survival was not directly related to TCR clonality in these patients.

The sequencing here drew on blood, taken after dendritic cell vaccination. This clonotype was sampled from a human donor with glioblastoma. The chain combines TRBV18 with TRBJ2-7; 7 nucleotides line up with TRBD2. CDR3 DNA sequence: TGTGCCAGCTCTCCTACTAGCGTCCCTTACGAGCAGTACTTC. This sequence encodes CASSPTSVPYEQYF.